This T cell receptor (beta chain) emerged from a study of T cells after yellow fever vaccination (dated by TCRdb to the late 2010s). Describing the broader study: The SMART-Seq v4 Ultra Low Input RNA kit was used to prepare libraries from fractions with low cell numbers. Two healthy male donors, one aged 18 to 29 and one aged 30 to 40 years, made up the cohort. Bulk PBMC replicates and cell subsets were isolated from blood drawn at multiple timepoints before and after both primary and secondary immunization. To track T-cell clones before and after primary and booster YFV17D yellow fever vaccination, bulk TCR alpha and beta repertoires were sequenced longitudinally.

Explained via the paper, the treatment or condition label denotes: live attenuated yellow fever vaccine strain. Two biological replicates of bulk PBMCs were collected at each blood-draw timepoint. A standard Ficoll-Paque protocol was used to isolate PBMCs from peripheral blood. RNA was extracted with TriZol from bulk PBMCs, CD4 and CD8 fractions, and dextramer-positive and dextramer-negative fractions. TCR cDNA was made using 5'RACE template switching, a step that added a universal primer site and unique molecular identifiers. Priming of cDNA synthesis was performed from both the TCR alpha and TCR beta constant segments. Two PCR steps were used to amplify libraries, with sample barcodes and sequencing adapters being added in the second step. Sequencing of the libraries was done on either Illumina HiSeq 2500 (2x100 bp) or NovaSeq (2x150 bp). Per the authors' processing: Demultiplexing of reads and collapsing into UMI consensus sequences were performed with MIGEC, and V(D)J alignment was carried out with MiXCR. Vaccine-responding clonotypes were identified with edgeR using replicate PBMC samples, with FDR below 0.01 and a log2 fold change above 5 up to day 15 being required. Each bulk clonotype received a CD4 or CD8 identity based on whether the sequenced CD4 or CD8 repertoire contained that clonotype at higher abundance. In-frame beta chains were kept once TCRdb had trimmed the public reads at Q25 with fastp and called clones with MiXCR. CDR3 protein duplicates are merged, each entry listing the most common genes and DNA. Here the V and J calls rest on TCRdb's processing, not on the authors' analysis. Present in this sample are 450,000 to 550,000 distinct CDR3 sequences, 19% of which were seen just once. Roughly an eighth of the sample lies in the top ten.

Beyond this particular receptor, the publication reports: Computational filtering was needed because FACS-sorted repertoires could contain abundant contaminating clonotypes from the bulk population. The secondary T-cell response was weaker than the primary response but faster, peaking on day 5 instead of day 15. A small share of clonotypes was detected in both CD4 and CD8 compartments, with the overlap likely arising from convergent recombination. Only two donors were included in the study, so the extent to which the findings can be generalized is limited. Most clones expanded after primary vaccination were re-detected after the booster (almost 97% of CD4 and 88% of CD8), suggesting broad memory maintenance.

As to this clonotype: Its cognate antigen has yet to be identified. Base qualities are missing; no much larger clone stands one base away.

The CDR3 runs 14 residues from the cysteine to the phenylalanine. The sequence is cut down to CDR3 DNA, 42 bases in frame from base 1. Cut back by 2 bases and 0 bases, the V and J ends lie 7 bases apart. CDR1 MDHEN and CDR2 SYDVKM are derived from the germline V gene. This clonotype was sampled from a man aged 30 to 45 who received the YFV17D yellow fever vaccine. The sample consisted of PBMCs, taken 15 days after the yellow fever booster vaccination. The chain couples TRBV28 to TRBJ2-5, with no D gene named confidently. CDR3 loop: CASSLGLDQETQYF. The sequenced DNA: TGTGCCAGCAGTTTAGGTCTGGACCAAGAGACCCAGTACTTC.